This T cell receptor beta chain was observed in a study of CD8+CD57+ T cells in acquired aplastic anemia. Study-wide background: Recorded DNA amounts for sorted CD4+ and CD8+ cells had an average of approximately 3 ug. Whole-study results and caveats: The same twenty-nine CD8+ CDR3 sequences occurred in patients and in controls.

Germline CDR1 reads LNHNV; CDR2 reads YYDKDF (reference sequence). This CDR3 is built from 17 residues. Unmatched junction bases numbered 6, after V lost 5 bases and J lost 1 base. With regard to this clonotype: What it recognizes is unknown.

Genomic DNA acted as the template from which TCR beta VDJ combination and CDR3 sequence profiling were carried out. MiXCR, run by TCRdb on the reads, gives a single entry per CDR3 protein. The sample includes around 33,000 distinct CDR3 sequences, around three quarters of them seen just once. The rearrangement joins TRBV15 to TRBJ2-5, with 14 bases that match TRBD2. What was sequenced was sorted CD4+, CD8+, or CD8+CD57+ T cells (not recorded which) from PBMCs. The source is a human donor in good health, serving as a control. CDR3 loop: CATSGAGLAGGQETQYF. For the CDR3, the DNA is TGTGCCACCAGCGGGGCAGGACTAGCGGGAGGCCAAGAGACCCAGTACTTC.